Here is one T cell receptor (beta chain) with its context. Its antigen is unknown. Germline V gene sequence: CDR1 SQVTM, CDR2 ANQGSEA. The CDR3 runs 14 residues. The junction had 12 bases not matched to a gene; V was cut back by 1 base and J by 13 bases. Investigators took 8 to 10 milliliters of peripheral blood from every donor. These data come from a study of blood T cells in healthy people across ages. Using a J-beta primer mix together with a sample-barcoded 5' primer, a second PCR was run for about 6 to 11 cycles. A template-switch adaptor with 12 random nucleotides tagged each cDNA molecule. TCRdb re-called the 5' RACE reads through MiXCR, storing one row per CDR3 protein. Here the sample spans roughly 1.5 million distinct CDR3 sequences, 40% to 45% being singletons. Broader study findings: The unknown donor CMV status may have confounded expanded clonotype changes.

Specimen: blood. V usage is TRBV29-1 and J usage is TRBJ2-4; 8 positions agree with TRBD2. This sequence originates from a woman under 30 in good health. Here the CDR3 DNA reads TGCAGCGTTGAAGGGGTAGCGGGGAACAATGAGCAGTACTTC. Translated, it gives CSVEGVAGNNEQYF.